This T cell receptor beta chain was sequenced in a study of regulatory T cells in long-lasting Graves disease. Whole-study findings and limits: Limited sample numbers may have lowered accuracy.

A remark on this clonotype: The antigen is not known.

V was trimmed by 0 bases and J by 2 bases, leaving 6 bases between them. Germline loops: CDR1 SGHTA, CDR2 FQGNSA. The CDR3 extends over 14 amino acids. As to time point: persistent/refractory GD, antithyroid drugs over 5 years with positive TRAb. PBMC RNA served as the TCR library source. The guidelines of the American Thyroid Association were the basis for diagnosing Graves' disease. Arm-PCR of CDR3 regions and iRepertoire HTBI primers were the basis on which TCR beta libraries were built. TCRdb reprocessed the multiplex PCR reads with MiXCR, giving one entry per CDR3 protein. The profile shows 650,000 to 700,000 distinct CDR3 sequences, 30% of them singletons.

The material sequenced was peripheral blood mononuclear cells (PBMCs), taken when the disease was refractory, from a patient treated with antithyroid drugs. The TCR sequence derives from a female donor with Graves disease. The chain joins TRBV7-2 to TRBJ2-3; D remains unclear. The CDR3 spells CASSLAHNTDTQYF. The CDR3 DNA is TGTGCCAGCAGCTTAGCCCACAACACAGATACGCAGTATTTT.